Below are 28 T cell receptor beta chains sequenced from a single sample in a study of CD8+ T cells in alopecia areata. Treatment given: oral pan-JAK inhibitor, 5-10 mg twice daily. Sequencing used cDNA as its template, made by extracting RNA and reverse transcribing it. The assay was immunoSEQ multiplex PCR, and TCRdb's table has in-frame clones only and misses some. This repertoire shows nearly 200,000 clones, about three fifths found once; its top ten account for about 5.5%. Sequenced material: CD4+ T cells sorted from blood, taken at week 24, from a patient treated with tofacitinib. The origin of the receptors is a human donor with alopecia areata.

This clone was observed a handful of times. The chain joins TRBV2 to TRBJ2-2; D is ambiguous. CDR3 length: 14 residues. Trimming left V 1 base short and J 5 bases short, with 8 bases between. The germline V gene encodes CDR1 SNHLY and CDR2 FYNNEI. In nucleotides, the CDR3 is TGTGCCAGCAGTGAAGGCCTGGAAACCGGGGAGCTGTTTTTT. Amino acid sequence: CASSEGLETGELFF. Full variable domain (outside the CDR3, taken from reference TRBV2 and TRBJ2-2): EPEVTQTPSHQVTQMGQEVILRCVPISNHLYFYWYRQILGQKVEFLVSFYNNEISEKSEIFDDQFSVERPDGSNFTLKIRSTKLEDSAMYFCASSEGLETGELFFGEGSRLTVL.

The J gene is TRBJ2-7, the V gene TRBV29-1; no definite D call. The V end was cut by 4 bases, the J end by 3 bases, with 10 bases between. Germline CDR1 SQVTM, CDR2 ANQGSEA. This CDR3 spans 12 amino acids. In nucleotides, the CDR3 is TGCAGCGTTGCTTTGGGGAACTACGAGCAGTACTTC. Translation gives CSVALGNYEQYF.

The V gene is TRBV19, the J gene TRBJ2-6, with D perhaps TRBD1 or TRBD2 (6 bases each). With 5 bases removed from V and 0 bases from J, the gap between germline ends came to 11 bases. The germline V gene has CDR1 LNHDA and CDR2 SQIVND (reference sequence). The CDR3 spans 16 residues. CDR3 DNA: TGTGCCAGTAGTCCAGGGGAGGACTCTGGGGCCAACGTCCTGACTTTC. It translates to CASSPGEDSGANVLTF.

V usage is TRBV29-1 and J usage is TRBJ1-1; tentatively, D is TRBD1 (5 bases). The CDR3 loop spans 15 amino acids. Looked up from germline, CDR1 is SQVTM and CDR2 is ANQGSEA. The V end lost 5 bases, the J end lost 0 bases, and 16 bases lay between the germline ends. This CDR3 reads CSVLGGATMNTEAFF. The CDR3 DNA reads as TGCAGCGTTCTCGGAGGGGCTACCATGAACACTGAAGCTTTCTTT.

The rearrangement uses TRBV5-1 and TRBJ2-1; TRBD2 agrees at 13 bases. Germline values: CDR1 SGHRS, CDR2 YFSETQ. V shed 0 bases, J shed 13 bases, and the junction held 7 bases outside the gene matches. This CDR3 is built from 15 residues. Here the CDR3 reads CASSLDTSGGAVQFF. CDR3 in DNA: TGCGCCAGCAGCTTGGATACTAGCGGGGGGGCCGTCCAGTTCTTC.

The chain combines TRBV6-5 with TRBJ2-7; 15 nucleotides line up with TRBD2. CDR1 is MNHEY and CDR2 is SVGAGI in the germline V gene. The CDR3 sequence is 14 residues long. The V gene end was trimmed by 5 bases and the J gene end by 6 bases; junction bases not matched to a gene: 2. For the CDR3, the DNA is TGTGCCAGCAGTGGGACTAGCGGGAGGCTCGAGCAGTACTTC. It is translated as CASSGTSGRLEQYF.

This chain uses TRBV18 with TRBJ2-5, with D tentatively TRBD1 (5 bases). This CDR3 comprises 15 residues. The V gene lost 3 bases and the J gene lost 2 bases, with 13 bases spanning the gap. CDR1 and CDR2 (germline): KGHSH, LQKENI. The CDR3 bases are TGTGCCAGCTCACCTCAACAGGAGCTACAAGAGACCCAGTACTTC. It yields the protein CASSPQQELQETQYF.

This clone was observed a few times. The CDR3 loop reads CASSGPGETGELFF. The CDR3 bases are TGTGCCAGCAGTGGGCCCGGGGAGACCGGGGAGCTGTTTTTT. The chain is built from TRBV25-1 and TRBJ2-2, with TRBD2 as a possible D gene (5 bases). Per germline, CDR1 MGHDK and CDR2 SYGVNS. This CDR3 is 14 amino acids long. V lost 4 bases and J lost 5, with 11 bases in between.

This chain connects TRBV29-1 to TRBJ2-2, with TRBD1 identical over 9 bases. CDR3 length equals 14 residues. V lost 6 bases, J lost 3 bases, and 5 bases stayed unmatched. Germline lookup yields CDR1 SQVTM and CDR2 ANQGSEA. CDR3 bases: TGCAGCGTGGGACAGGGTAGCGACACCGGGGAGCTGTTTTTT. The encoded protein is CSVGQGSDTGELFF.

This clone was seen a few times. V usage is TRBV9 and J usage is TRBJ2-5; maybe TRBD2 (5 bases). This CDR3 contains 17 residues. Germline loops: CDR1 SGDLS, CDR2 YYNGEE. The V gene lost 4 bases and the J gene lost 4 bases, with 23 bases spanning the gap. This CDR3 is CASSPHGKRLGAETQYF. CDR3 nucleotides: TGTGCCAGCAGCCCCCACGGGAAGAGACTGGGTGCAGAGACCCAGTACTTC.

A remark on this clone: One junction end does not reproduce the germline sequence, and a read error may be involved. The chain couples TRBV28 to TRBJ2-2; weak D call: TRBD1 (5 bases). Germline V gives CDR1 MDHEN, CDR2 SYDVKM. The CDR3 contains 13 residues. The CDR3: CASIQGNTEELFF. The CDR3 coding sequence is TGTGCCAGCATCCAGGGAAACACCGAGGAGCTGTTTTTT.

The CDR3 nucleotides read TGTGCCACCCGGCGGGACTTCTATGGCTACACCTTC. Amino acids: CATRRDFYGYTF. The chain joins TRBV27 to TRBJ1-2, with D maybe TRBD1 (5 bases). V was cut by 10 bases and J by 4 bases, with 13 bases left in between. The CDR3 spans 12 residues. Germline V gene data show CDR1 as MNHEY and CDR2 as SMNVEV (reference sequence).

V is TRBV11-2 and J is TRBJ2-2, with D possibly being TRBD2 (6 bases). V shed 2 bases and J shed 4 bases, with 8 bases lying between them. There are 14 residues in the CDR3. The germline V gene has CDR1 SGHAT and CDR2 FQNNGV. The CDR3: CASSLTGATGELFF. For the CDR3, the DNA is TGTGCCAGCAGCTTAACGGGAGCCACCGGGGAGCTGTTTTTT. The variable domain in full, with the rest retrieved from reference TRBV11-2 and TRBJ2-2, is EAGVAQSPRYKIIEKRQSVAFWCNPISGHATLYWYQQILGQGPKLLIQFQNNGVVDDSQLPKDRFSAERLKGVDSTLKIQPAKLEDSAVYLCASSLTGATGELFFGEGSRLTVL.

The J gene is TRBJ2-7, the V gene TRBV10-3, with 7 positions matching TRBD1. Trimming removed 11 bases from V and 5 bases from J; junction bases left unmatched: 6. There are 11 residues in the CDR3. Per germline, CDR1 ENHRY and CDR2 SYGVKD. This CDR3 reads CAATTGHEQYF. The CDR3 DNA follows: TGTGCCGCCACGACAGGGCACGAGCAGTACTTC.

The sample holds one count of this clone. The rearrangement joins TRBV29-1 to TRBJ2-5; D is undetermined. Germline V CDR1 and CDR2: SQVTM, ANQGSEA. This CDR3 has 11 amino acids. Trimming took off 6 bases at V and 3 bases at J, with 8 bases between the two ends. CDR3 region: CSVRQEETQYF. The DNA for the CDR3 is TGCAGCGTGCGACAAGAAGAGACCCAGTACTTC.

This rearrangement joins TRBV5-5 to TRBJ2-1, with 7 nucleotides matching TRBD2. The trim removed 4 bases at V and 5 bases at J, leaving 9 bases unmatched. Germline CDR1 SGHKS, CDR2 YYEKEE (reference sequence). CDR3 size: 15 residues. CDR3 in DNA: TGTGCCAGCAGCGTAAGCGGGAACGGGAACAATGAGCAGTTCTTC. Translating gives CASSVSGNGNNEQFF. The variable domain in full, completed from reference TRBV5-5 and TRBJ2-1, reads DAGVTQSPTHLIKTRGQQVTLRCSPISGHKSVSWYQQVLGQGPQFIFQYYEKEERGRGNFPDRFSARQFPNYSSELNVNALLLGDSALYLCASSVSGNGNNEQFFGPGTRLTVL.

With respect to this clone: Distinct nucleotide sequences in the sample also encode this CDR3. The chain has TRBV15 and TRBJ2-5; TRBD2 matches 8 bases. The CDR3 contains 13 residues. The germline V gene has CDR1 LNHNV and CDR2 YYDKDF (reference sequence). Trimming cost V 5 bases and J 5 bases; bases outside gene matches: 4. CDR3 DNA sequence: TGTGCCACCAGCCGGGGGGGCCGGGAGACCCAGTACTTC. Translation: CATSRGGRETQYF.

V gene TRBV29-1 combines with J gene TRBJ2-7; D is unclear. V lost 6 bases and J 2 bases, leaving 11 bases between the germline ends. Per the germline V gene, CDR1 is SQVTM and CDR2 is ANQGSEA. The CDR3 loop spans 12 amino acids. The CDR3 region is CSVSGGAYEQYF. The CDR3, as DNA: TGCAGCGTATCGGGCGGAGCCTACGAGCAGTACTTC.

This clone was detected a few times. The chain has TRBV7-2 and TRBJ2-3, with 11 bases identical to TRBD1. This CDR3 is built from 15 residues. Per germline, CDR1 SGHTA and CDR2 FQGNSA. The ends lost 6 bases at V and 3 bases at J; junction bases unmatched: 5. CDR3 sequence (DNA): TGTGCCAGCAGAAGGGGGACAGGGGGAACAGATACGCAGTATTTT. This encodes CASRRGTGGTDTQYF. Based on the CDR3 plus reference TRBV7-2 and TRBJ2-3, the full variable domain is GAGVSQSPSNKVTEKGKDVELRCDPISGHTALYWYRQSLGQGLEFLIYFQGNSAPDKSGLPSDRFSAERTGGSVSTLTIQRTQQEDSAVYLCASRRGTGGTDTQYFGPGTRLTVL.

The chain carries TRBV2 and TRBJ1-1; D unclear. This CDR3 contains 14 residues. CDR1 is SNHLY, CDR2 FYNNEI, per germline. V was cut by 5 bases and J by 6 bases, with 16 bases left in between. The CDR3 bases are TGTGCCAGCAGTACCACGCGAGTCGAGGCTGAAGCTTTCTTT. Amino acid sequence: CASSTTRVEAEAFF.

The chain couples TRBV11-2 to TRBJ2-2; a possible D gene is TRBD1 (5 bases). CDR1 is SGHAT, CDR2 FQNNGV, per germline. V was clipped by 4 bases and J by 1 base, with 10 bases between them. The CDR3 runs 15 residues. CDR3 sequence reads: CASSSLGQNTGELFF. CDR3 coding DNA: TGTGCCAGCAGCTCCCTTGGACAGAACACCGGGGAGCTGTTTTTT. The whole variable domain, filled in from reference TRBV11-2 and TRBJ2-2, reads EAGVAQSPRYKIIEKRQSVAFWCNPISGHATLYWYQQILGQGPKLLIQFQNNGVVDDSQLPKDRFSAERLKGVDSTLKIQPAKLEDSAVYLCASSSLGQNTGELFFGEGSRLTVL.

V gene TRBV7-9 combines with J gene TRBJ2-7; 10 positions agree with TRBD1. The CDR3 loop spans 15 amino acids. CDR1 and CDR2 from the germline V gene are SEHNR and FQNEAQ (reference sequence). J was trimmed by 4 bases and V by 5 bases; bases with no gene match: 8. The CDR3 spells CASSRQGQGRYEQYF. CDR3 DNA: TGTGCCAGCAGCCGCCAGGGACAGGGGAGGTACGAGCAGTACTTC. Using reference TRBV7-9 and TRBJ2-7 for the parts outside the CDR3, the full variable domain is DTGVSQNPRHKITKRGQNVTFRCDPISEHNRLYWYRQTLGQGPEFLTYFQNEAQLEKSRLLSDRFSAERPKGSFSTLEIQRTEQGDSAMYLCASSRQGQGRYEQYFGPGTRLTVT.

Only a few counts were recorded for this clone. Here the CDR3 reads CASSVGATGRRYGYTF. The CDR3 bases are TGTGCCAGCAGCGTGGGCGCCACAGGGCGTCGCTATGGCTACACCTTC. The rearrangement joins TRBV7-2 to TRBJ1-2; D might be TRBD1 (6 bases). CDR1 and CDR2 from the germline V gene are SGHTA and FQGNSA. Trimming shortened V by 5 bases and J by 4 bases, and 20 bases separated the two germline ends. The CDR3 spans 16 residues.

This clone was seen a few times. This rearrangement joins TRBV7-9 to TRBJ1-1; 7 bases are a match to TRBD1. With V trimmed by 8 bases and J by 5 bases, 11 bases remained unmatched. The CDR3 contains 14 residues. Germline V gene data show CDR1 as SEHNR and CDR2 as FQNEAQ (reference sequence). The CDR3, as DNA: TGTGCCAGCGGAGCCCGACAGGGTTGGACTGAAGCTTTCTTT. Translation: CASGARQGWTEAFF.

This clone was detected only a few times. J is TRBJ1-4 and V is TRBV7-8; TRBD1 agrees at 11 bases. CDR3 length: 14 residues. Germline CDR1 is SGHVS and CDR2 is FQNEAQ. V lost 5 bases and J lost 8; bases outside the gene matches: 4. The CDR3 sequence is CASSGDRGNEKLFF. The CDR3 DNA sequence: TGTGCCAGCAGCGGGGACAGGGGGAACGAAAAACTGTTTTTT.

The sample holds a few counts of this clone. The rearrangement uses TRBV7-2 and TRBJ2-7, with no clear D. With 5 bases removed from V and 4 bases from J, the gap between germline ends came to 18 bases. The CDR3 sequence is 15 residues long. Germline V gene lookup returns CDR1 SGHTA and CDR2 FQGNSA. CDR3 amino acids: CASSPSAVSRYEQYF. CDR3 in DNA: TGTGCCAGCAGCCCCTCGGCAGTGAGCCGGTACGAGCAGTACTTC.

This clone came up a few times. Here the CDR3 reads CASSSPGTGGDMGANVLTF. The CDR3 nucleotides are TGTGCCAGCAGTTCCCCCGGGACAGGGGGCGATATGGGGGCCAACGTCCTGACTTTC. This rearrangement joins TRBV27 to TRBJ2-6; 12 bases fit TRBD1. V lost 4 bases, J lost 4 bases, and 11 bases stayed unmatched. Per germline, CDR1 MNHEY and CDR2 SMNVEV (reference sequence). The CDR3 is made up of 19 amino acids.

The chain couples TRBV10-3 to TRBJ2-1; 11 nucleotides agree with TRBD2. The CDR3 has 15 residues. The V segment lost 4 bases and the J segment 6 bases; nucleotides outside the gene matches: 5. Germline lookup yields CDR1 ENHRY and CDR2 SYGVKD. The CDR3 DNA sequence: TGTGCCATCAGTGGAGGGACTAGCGGTCCCAATGAGCAGTTCTTC. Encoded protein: CAISGGTSGPNEQFF.